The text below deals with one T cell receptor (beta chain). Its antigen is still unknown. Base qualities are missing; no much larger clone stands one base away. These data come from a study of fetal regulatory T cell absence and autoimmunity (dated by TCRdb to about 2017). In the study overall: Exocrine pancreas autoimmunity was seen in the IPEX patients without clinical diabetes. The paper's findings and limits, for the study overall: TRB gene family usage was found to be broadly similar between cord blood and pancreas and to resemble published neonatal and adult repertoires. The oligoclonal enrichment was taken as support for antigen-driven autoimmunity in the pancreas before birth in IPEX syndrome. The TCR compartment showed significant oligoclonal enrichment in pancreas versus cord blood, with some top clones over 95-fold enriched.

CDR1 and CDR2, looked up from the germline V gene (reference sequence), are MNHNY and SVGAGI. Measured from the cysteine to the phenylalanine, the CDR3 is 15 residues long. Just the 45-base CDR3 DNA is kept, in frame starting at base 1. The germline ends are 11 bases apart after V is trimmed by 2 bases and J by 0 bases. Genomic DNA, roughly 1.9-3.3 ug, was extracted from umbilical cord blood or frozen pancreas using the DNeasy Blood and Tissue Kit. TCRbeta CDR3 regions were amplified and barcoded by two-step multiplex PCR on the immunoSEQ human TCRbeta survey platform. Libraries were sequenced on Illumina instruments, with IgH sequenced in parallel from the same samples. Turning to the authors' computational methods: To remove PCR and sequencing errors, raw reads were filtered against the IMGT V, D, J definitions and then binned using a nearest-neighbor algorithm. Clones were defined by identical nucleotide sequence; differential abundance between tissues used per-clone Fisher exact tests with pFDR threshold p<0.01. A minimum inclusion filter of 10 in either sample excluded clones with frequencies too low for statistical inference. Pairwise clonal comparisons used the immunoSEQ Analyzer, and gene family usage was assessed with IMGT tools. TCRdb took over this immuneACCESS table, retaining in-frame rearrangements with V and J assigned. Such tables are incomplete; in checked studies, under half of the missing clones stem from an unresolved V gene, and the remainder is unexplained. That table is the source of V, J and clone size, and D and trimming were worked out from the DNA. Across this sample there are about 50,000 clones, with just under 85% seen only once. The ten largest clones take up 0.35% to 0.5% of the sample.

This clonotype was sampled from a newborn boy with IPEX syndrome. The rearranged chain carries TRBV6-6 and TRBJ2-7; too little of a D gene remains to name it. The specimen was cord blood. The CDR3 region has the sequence CASSYQPQSSYEQYF. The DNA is TGTGCCAGCAGTTACCAACCCCAGAGCTCCTACGAGCAGTACTTC.